Listed below are T cell receptor beta chains from one sample, sequenced in a study of shared clonotypes between healthy human individuals. The table came from immunoSEQ multiplex PCR; TCRdb's copy has only in-frame clones and leaves some out. Among about 2,100,000 clones listed, 90% to 95% were seen once. The sequenced material came from naive CD8+ T cells from PBMCs. The source of these receptors is a man between 18 and 29 years old in good health. Some clones in this sample may be carry-over from other donors' samples. Both conserved end residues are part of each CDR3. Each record gives: J gene, D gene, clone size, V gene, CDR3 protein, CDR3 DNA. The D gene is left open where the match is weak. For some rows the clone size is stated as once, few or many, or as a class when expanded; others skip it.

TRBJ2-1 | NA | NA | TRBV6-6 | CASSYRTEKQFF | TGTGCCAGCAGTTACAGGACAGAAAAACAGTTCTTC
TRBJ2-3 | NA | NA | TRBV7-2 | CASSEYTDTQYF | TGTGCCAGCAGCGAGTACACAGATACGCAGTATTTT
TRBJ2-1 | TRBD2 | NA | TRBV7-9 | CASSLAGLGVNEQFF | TGTGCCAGCAGCTTAGCGGGACTAGGGGTGAATGAGCAGTTCTTC
TRBJ2-7 | NA | NA | TRBV7-7 | CASSLDPTYEQYF | TGTGCCAGCAGCTTAGACCCTACCTACGAGCAGTACTTC
TRBJ2-7 | TRBD1 | NA | TRBV20-1 | CSARSWDSAPF | TGCAGTGCTAGATCTTGGGACAGCGCACCTTTC
TRBJ2-7 | TRBD1 | NA | TRBV27 | CASSPWTGSYEQYF | TGTGCCAGCAGTCCCTGGACAGGGAGCTACGAGCAGTACTTC
TRBJ2-5 | TRBD1 | once | TRBV27 | CASSFEGQGAKTQYF | TGTGCCAGCAGTTTTGAGGGACAGGGGGCGAAGACCCAGTACTTC
TRBJ1-2 | NA | NA | TRBV5-1 | CASSERTGREGYGYTF | TGCGCCAGCAGCGAAAGGACCGGGCGTGAGGGGTATGGCTACACCTTC
TRBJ2-5 | NA | NA | TRBV19 | CASTTAGAGTQYF | TGTGCCAGTACCACGGCGGGGGCGGGGACCCAGTACTTC
TRBJ2-1 | NA | NA | TRBV5-8 | CASSLGRLTSYNEQFF | TGTGCCAGCAGCTTGGGTCGCCTAACCTCCTACAATGAGCAGTTCTTC
TRBJ2-7 | NA | NA | TRBV5-1 | CASAPDLPPYEQYF | TGCGCCAGCGCCCCGGACCTACCTCCCTACGAGCAGTACTTC
TRBJ1-5 | NA | NA | TRBV28 | CASSRGQPQHF | TGTGCCAGCAGTCGTGGTCAGCCCCAGCATTTT
TRBJ2-7 | NA | NA | TRBV27 | CASSMGTARSYEQYF | TGTGCCAGCAGTATGGGGACGGCCCGTTCCTACGAGCAGTACTTC
TRBJ2-7 | TRBD1 | NA | TRBV7-6 | CASSLAEQGNEQYF | TGTGCCAGCAGCTTAGCGGAACAGGGGAACGAGCAGTACTTC
TRBJ2-1 | TRBD2 | NA | TRBV9 | CASSVVGAGGANEQFF | TGTGCCAGCAGCGTAGTGGGAGCGGGAGGGGCAAATGAGCAGTTCTTC
TRBJ2-1 | NA | NA | TRBV4-2 | CASSQPNRDGTYNEQFF | TGTGCCAGCAGCCAGCCCAACCGGGACGGCACCTACAATGAGCAGTTCTTC
TRBJ1-1 | NA | few | TRBV28 | CASSLQLNTEAFF | TGTGCCAGCAGTTTACAGTTGAACACTGAAGCTTTCTTT
TRBJ2-7 | TRBD1 | few | TRBV28 | CASSLSGQGTYEQYF | TGTGCCAGCAGTTTATCGGGACAGGGGACCTACGAGCAGTACTTC
TRBJ1-5 | NA | NA | TRBV27 | CASRPKAGNDQPQHF | TGTGCCAGCAGGCCAAAAGCAGGGAACGATCAGCCCCAGCATTTT
TRBJ1-1 | NA | NA | TRBV7-2 | CASSLAGNTGTEAFF | TGTGCCAGCAGCTTAGCGGGGAACACCGGTACTGAAGCTTTCTTT
TRBJ1-2 | NA | NA | TRBV28 | CASSLVAPTRLRGYTF | TGTGCCAGCAGTTTAGTGGCACCCACCCGATTACGTGGCTACACCTTC
TRBJ1-5 | TRBD1 | NA | TRBV19 | CASSTRRGTVVFQPQHF | TGTGCCAGTAGTACCCGACGCGGGACAGTGGTGTTTCAGCCCCAGCATTTT
TRBJ1-5 | TRBD1 | NA | TRBV19 | CASSIATGANRPQHF | TGTGCCAGTAGTATAGCCACAGGGGCAAATCGGCCCCAGCATTTT
TRBJ1-1 | NA | few | TRBV5-1 | CASSSGRRPHTEAFF | TGCGCCAGCAGCTCCGGACGGAGGCCCCACACTGAAGCTTTCTTT
TRBJ2-7 | TRBD2 | NA | TRBV28 | CASSLVAGAAYEQYF | TGTGCCAGCAGTTTGGTAGCGGGAGCGGCCTACGAGCAGTACTTC
TRBJ2-7 | NA | NA | TRBV7-8 | CASSHSWGRGLYEQYF | TGTGCCAGCAGCCACTCGTGGGGGAGGGGGCTATACGAGCAGTACTTC
TRBJ2-2 | TRBD1 | NA | TRBV19 | CASSTSGGATGELFF | TGTGCCAGTAGTACGTCAGGGGGCGCAACCGGGGAGCTGTTTTTT
TRBJ2-3 | NA | NA | TRBV7-9 | CASSSYIGDTQYF | TGTGCCAGCAGCTCCTACATAGGAGATACGCAGTATTTT
TRBJ1-1 | NA | NA | TRBV20-1 | CSARDLSEAFF | TGCAGTGCTAGAGATCTATCCGAAGCTTTCTTT
TRBJ1-3 | NA | few | TRBV4-1 | CASSQLNENTIYF | TGCGCCAGCAGCCAACTCAACGAAAACACCATATATTTT
TRBJ2-2 | TRBD2 | NA | TRBV13 | CASSSGGNTGELFF | TGTGCCAGCAGCTCGGGGGGGAACACCGGGGAGCTGTTTTTT
TRBJ2-1 | TRBD2 | NA | TRBV7-3 | CASSLVAGVYNEQFF | TGTGCCAGCAGCTTGGTAGCGGGAGTTTACAATGAGCAGTTCTTC
TRBJ2-7 | TRBD2 | NA | TRBV7-2 | CASSQGLAGGPYEQYF | TGTGCCAGCAGCCAAGGACTAGCGGGAGGGCCCTACGAGCAGTACTTC
TRBJ2-7 | NA | NA | TRBV6-1 | CASSERHVGIEQYF | TGTGCCAGCAGTGAACGACACGTCGGTATCGAGCAGTACTTC
TRBJ2-6 | NA | NA | TRBV19 | CASWSSGANVLTF | TGTGCCAGTTGGTCATCTGGGGCCAACGTCCTGACTTTC
TRBJ1-3 | NA | NA | TRBV15 | CATSRDAGLGNTIYF | TGTGCCACCAGCAGAGATGCGGGGCTTGGAAACACCATATATTTT
TRBJ2-7 | NA | few | TRBV7-9 | CASSSTPSEQYF | TGTGCCAGCAGCTCCACCCCGTCCGAGCAGTACTTC
TRBJ2-5 | NA | NA | TRBV28 | CASSLIRDTFQETQYF | TGTGCCAGCAGTTTAATACGGGACACCTTTCAAGAGACCCAGTACTTC
TRBJ1-1 | NA | NA | TRBV18 | CASSPLGSEAFF | TGTGCCAGCTCACCTCTTGGATCTGAAGCTTTCTTT
TRBJ1-4 | NA | NA | TRBV7-8 | CASSSRAGVGGKLFF | TGTGCCAGCAGCTCCCGGGCCGGCGTAGGAGGAAAACTGTTTTTT
TRBJ1-1 | TRBD1 | once | TRBV7-8 | CASSLGQGVPEAFF | TGTGCCAGCAGCTTGGGACAGGGAGTCCCTGAAGCTTTCTTT